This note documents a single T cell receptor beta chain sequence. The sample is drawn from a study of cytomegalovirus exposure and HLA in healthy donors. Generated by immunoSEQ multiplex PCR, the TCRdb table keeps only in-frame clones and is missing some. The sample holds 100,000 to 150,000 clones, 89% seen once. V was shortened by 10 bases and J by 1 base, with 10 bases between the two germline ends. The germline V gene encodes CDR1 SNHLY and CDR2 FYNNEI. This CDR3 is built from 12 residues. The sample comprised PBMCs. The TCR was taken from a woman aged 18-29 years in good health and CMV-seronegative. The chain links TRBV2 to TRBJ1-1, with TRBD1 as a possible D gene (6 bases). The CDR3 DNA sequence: TGTGCCATCCAGGGGTGGAACACTGAAGCTTTCTTT. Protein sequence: CAIQGWNTEAFF.